These 15 T cell receptor beta chains were sequenced from one sample in a study of T cell changes during pregnancy in multiple sclerosis. Clones were read by immunoSEQ multiplex PCR, and TCRdb kept only the in-frame ones, dropping some. The sample lists about 97,000 clones, 75% to 95% occurring once. Material: peripheral blood, obtained in the second trimester of pregnancy. Receptors were obtained from a female donor with multiple sclerosis, enrolled in a pregnancy study.

This CDR3 reads CASSYSDSLSGNTIYF. CDR3 nucleotide sequence: TGTGCCAGCAGTTACTCGGACAGCCTCTCGGGAAACACCATATATTTT. The chain employs TRBV6-5 and TRBJ1-3; a weak D match, TRBD1 (6 bases). The V end lost 0 bases, the J end lost 4 bases, and 13 bases lay between the germline ends. Germline CDR1 MNHEY, CDR2 SVGAGI. This CDR3 contains 16 residues.

This chain connects TRBV5-1 to TRBJ2-7; 7 bases map to TRBD1. The CDR3 totals 15 residues. Trimming took 4 bases from V and 2 from J; bases not matched to a gene: 9. Germline V gene lookup returns CDR1 SGHRS and CDR2 YFSETQ. The CDR3 loop is CASSIGQAKPYEQYF. For the CDR3, the DNA is TGCGCCAGCAGCATAGGACAGGCCAAGCCCTACGAGCAGTACTTC.

This chain uses TRBV6-5 with TRBJ2-2; 9 nucleotides align to TRBD1. The V and J ends lost 4 bases and 5 bases, in that order; junction bases with no gene match: 5. CDR3 length: 15 amino acids. CDR1 and CDR2 (germline): MNHEY, SVGAGI. CDR3 sequence: CASSSGQGRTGELFF. CDR3 nucleotides: TGTGCCAGCAGTTCCGGACAGGGGCGAACCGGGGAGCTGTTTTTT.

This chain connects TRBV6-1 to TRBJ2-7, with TRBD2 matching over 8 bases. This CDR3 is 15 amino acids long. V shed 3 bases and J 5 bases; nucleotides not matched to a gene: 9. Germline CDR1 reads MNHNS; CDR2 reads SASEGT. The CDR3 is CASSELRLASHEQYF. The CDR3, as DNA: TGTGCCAGCAGTGAGCTCCGACTAGCGTCACACGAGCAGTACTTC.

This chain links TRBV7-2 with TRBJ1-3, with 7 bases matching TRBD1. The germline gives CDR1 SGHTA, CDR2 FQGNSA. V dropped 1 base and J dropped 8; count of bases not matched to a gene: 8. This CDR3 spans 15 amino acids. The CDR3 is CASSLGDRASDTIYF. The CDR3 nucleotides read TGTGCCAGCAGCTTAGGAGACAGGGCATCAGACACCATATATTTT.

This sequence joins TRBV5-1 and TRBJ1-1; 9 bases fit TRBD1. Germline V CDR1 and CDR2: SGHRS, YFSETQ. The J segment lost 1 base and the V segment lost 4 bases, leaving 8 bases of the junction unmatched. The CDR3 runs to 16 residues. DNA for the CDR3: TGCGCCAGCAGCGGTGTCCCGGGACAGGGGAACACTGAAGCTTTCTTT. This sequence encodes CASSGVPGQGNTEAFF.

The CDR3, as DNA: TGTGCCAGCAACAGCGGAGCTCTTAACACCGGGGAGCTGTTTTTT. Its translation is CASNSGALNTGELFF. The rearrangement links TRBV9 to TRBJ2-2, with a possible D match to TRBD2 (5 bases). The length of the CDR3 is 15 residues. V was clipped by 6 bases and J by 2 bases, with 14 bases between them. Germline-derived CDR1 and CDR2 are SGDLS and YYNGEE.

The rearrangement uses TRBV7-9 and TRBJ1-2; a weak D match, TRBD1 (5 bases). V shed 1 base and J shed 6 bases, with 12 bases lying between them. Germline CDR1 reads SEHNR; CDR2 reads FQNEAQ (reference sequence). This CDR3 spans 14 amino acids. DNA for the CDR3: TGTGCCAGCAGCTTAGTGTTGGAGGGGAATGGCTACACCTTC. Translated, it gives CASSLVLEGNGYTF.

This chain uses TRBV5-1 with TRBJ2-1; unclear D gene. The germline gives CDR1 SGHRS, CDR2 YFSETQ. CDR3 size: 12 residues. With 4 bases removed from V and 7 bases from J, the gap between germline ends came to 9 bases. The CDR3 reads CASSRTVNEQFF. The DNA for the CDR3 is TGCGCCAGCAGCCGCACTGTTAATGAGCAGTTCTTC.

The rearrangement uses TRBV5-4 and TRBJ2-2; 9 bases agree with TRBD2. The CDR3 spans 16 residues. Germline trimming cut 4 bases from V and 7 bases from J; bases unmatched to any gene: 11. CDR1 is SGHNT and CDR2 is YYREEE in the germline V gene (reference sequence). The CDR3 bases are TGTGCCAGCAGCCCCTTAGCGGGAGAGAGTTTCGGGGAGCTGTTTTTT. Amino acids: CASSPLAGESFGELFF.

This clone came up a few times. V is TRBV4-1 and J is TRBJ2-1; D is unresolved. V lost 1 base to trimming and J lost 7 bases, with 5 bases between them. The CDR3 sequence is 12 residues long. CDR1 and CDR2 from the germline V gene are MGHRA and YSYEKL. CDR3 amino acids: CASSQGANEQFF. The DNA for the CDR3 is TGCGCCAGCAGCCAAGGGGCAAATGAGCAGTTCTTC.

The chain recombines TRBV28 with TRBJ1-3, with 9 nucleotides matching TRBD1. Trimming cost V 4 bases and J 2 bases; bases outside gene matches: 9. Germline assignment: CDR1 MDHEN and CDR2 SYDVKM. This CDR3 spans 17 amino acids. This CDR3 reads CASSSPLGTGPGNTIYF. As DNA, the CDR3 is TGTGCCAGCAGTTCCCCATTAGGGACAGGGCCTGGAAACACCATATATTTT.

The V gene is TRBV7-2, the J gene TRBJ2-7, with TRBD2 matching over 9 bases. V gave up 1 base and J gave up 6 bases; unmatched junction bases: 10. Germline CDR1 is SGHTA and CDR2 is FQGNSA. CDR3 size: 16 residues. CDR3 loop: CASSLVPGLALGEQYF. CDR3 DNA sequence: TGTGCCAGCAGCTTAGTCCCCGGACTAGCGTTAGGCGAGCAGTACTTC.

This chain connects TRBV6-5 to TRBJ1-4; the D gene is possibly TRBD1 (5 bases). In germline, CDR1 is MNHEY, CDR2 SVGAGI. Trimming stripped 6 bases from V and 4 bases from J, with 12 bases between. CDR3 length: 14 residues. Here the CDR3 DNA reads TGTGCCAGCAGCCAGGGCTACCATAATGAAAAACTGTTTTTT. This translates into CASSQGYHNEKLFF.

This clone was seen just once. The rearrangement joins TRBV2 to TRBJ1-4; 10 positions agree with TRBD1. The CDR3 sequence is 18 residues long. CDR1 and CDR2 (germline): SNHLY, FYNNEI. V lost 0 bases to trimming and J lost 7 bases; unmatched junction nucleotides: 11. The CDR3 region has the DNA TGTGCCAGCAGTGAAGCTGACAGGGGGCGCTTTCGCATTGAAAAACTGTTTTTT. Its protein product is CASSEADRGRFRIEKLFF. Combining the CDR3 with reference TRBV2 and TRBJ1-4 gives the whole variable domain EPEVTQTPSHQVTQMGQEVILRCVPISNHLYFYWYRQILGQKVEFLVSFYNNEISEKSEIFDDQFSVERPDGSNFTLKIRSTKLEDSAMYFCASSEADRGRFRIEKLFFGSGTQLSVL.